The clone carrying this T cell receptor beta chain was seen at least ten times. The data belong to a study of Graves' ophthalmopathy and Graves' hyperthyroidism. Researchers took RNA transcripts and amplified TCR beta CDR3 regions from them. The library came from an HTBI-primed first-round RT-PCR and a second-round multiplex PCR. TCRdb fed the multiplex PCR reads into MiXCR, producing one record per CDR3 protein. Among more than 300,000 distinct CDR3 sequences listed, approximately 17% were seen once. The sample consisted of peripheral blood. This clonotype originated in an adult woman with stable Graves' hyperthyroidism.

The CDR3 coding sequence is TGTGCCAGCAGTTCCACCTCAGGGGCCTACGAGCAGTACTTC. It codes for CASSSTSGAYEQYF. The chain joins TRBV27 to TRBJ2-7; maybe TRBD1 (6 bases). This CDR3 comprises 14 residues. Germline-derived CDR1 and CDR2 are MNHEY and SMNVEV (reference sequence). Trimming stripped 4 bases from V and 2 bases from J, with 12 bases between.